A single TCR beta chain is shown here with its context. The junction had 8 bases not matched to a gene; V was cut back by 4 bases and J by 5 bases. This CDR3 has 14 amino acids. CDR1 and CDR2 (germline): SGHRS, YFSETQ. Every bit of the isolated RNA underwent reverse transcription, so sequencing read expressed TCRB transcripts. Produced via immunoSEQ multiplex PCR; TCRdb's table is partial and in-frame only. The sample includes 200,000 to 250,000 clones, 12% to 15% of them seen just once. These data are taken from a study of beta chain features in type 1 diabetes. The genes are TRBV5-1 and TRBJ1-2, with 7 positions matching TRBD1. Sequencing was performed on naive CD4+ T cells from blood. This TCR derives from a woman aged 40 to 49 in good health. CDR3 in amino acids: CASSHHDRVYGYTF. CDR3 coding DNA: TGCGCCAGCAGCCATCACGACAGGGTATATGGCTACACCTTC.